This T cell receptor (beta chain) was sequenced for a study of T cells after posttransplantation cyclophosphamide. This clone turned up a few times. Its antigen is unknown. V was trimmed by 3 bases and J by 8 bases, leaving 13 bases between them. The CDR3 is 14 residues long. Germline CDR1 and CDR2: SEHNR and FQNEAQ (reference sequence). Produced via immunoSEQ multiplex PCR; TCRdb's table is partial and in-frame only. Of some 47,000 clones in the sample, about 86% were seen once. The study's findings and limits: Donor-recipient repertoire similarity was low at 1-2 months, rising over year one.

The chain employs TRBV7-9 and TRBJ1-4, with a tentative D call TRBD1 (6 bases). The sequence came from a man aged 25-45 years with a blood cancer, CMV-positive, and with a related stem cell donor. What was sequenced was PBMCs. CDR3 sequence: CASSLSERGEKLFF. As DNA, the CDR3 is TGTGCCAGCAGCTTGTCCGAGAGGGGGGAAAAACTGTTTTTT.